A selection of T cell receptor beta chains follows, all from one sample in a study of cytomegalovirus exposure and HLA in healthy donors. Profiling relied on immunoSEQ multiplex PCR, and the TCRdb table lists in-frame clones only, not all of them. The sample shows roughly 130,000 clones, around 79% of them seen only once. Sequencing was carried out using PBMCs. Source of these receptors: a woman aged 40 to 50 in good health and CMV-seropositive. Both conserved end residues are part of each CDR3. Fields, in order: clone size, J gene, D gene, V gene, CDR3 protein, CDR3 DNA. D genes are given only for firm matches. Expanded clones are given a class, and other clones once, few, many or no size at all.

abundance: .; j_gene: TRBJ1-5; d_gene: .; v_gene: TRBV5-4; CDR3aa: CASSQEVSKSNQPQHF; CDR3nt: TGTGCCAGCAGCCAAGAAGTCAGTAAGAGCAATCAGCCCCAGCATTTT
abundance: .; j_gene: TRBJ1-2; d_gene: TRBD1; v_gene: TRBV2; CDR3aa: CASRPTTGYGYTF; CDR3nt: TGTGCCAGCAGGCCCACGACAGGGTATGGCTACACCTTC
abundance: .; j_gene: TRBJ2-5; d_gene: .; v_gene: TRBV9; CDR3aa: CASSMGREETQYF; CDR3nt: TGTGCCAGTTCGATGGGCAGAGAAGAGACCCAGTACTTC
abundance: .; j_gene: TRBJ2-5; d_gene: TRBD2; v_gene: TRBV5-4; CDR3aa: CASSLGLAGGGETQYF; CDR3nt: TGTGCCAGCAGCTTGGGACTAGCGGGGGGGGGAGAGACCCAGTACTTC
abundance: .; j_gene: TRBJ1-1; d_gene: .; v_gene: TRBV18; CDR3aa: CASSLSNTEAFF; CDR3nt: TGTGCCAGCTCACTGTCAAACACTGAAGCTTTCTTT
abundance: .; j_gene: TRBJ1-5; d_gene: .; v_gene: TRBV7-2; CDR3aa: CASSSPKTGTYSNQPQHF; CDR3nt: TGTGCCAGCAGCTCTCCCAAGACAGGCACCTATAGCAATCAGCCCCAGCATTTT
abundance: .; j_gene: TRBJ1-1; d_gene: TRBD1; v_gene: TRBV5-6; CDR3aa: CASSSDRGRGNTEAFF; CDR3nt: TGTGCCAGCAGTTCCGACAGGGGGCGCGGGAACACTGAAGCTTTCTTT
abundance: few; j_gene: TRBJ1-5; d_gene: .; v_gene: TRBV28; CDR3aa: CASSGTGTLNQPQHF; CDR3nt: TGTGCCAGCAGCGGTACAGGGACCCTCAATCAGCCCCAGCATTTT
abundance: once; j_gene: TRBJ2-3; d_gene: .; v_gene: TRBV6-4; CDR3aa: CASSDRGSTDTQYF; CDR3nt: TGTGCCAGCAGTGATAGGGGGAGCACAGATACGCAGTATTTT
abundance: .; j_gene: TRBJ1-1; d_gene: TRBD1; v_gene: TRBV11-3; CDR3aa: CASSFGQGEAFF; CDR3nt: TGTGCCAGCAGTTTCGGACAGGGGGAAGCTTTCTTT
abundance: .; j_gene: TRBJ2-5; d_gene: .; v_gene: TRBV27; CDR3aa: CASRDRSGRQETQYF; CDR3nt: TGTGCCAGCAGGGATCGAAGCGGGCGACAAGAGACCCAGTACTTC
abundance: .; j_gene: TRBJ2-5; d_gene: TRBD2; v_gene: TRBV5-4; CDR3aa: CASSLAWGEGYQETQYF; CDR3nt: TGTGCCAGCAGCTTGGCTTGGGGGGAGGGGTACCAAGAGACCCAGTACTTC
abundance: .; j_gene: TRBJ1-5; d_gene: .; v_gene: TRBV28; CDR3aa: CASSLPDSSNQPQHF; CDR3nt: TGTGCCAGCAGTTTGCCGGACAGTAGCAATCAGCCCCAGCATTTT
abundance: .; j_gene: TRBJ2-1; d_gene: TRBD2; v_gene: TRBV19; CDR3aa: CASSAGLAGKLYNEQFF; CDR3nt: TGTGCCAGTAGTGCGGGACTAGCGGGGAAACTCTACAATGAGCAGTTCTTC
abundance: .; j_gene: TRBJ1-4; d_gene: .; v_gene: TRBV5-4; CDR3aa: CASSFDSSYEKLFF; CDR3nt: TGTGCCAGCAGCTTTGACAGCTCTTATGAAAAACTGTTTTTT
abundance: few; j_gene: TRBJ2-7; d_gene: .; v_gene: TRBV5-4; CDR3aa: CASSWGGGGDEQYF; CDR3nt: TGTGCCAGCAGCTGGGGGGGAGGGGGAGACGAGCAGTACTTC
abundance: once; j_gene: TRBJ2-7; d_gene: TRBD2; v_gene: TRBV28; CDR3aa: CASSLIAGAGSYEQYF; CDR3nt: TGTGCCAGCAGTTTAATAGCGGGGGCGGGCTCCTACGAGCAGTACTTC
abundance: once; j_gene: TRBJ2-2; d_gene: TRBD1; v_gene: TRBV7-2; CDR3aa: CASSLRQGTGELFF; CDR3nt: TGTGCCAGCAGCTTACGACAGGGCACCGGGGAGCTGTTTTTT
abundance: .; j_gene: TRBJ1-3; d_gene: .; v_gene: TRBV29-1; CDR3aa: CSVEAGNDGGNTIYF; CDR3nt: TGCAGCGTTGAAGCAGGGAATGATGGTGGAAACACCATATATTTT
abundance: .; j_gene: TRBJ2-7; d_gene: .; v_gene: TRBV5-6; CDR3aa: CASSLEQAGPYEQYF; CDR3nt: TGTGCCAGCAGCTTGGAACAGGCTGGGCCCTACGAGCAGTACTTC
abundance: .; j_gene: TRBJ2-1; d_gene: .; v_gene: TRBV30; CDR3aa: CAWKLRYEQFF; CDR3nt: TGTGCCTGGAAACTACGCTATGAGCAGTTCTTC
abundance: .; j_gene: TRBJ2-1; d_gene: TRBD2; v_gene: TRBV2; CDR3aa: CASSGTSGTISYNEQFF; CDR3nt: TGTGCCAGCAGTGGGACTAGCGGGACCATTTCCTACAATGAGCAGTTCTTC
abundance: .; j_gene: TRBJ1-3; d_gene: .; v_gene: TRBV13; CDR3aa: CASSSNLSGGNTIYF; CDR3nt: TGTGCCAGCAGCTCGAACCTCTCGGGGGGAAACACCATATATTTT
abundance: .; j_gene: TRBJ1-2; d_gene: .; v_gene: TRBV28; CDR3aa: CGWAPYGYTF; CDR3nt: TGTGGGTGGGCCCCATATGGCTACACCTTC
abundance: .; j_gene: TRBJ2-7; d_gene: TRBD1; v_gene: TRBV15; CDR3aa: CATSSDRDSYEQYF; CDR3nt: TGTGCCACCAGCAGTGACAGGGATTCCTACGAGCAGTACTTC
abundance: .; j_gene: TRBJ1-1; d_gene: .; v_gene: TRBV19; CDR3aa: CASDRGGYVKNTEAFF; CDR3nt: TGTGCCAGCGATAGAGGGGGTTACGTTAAGAACACTGAAGCTTTCTTT
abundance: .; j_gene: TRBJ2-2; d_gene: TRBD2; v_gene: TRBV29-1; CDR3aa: CSVSGTSGGWNTGELFF; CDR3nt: TGCAGCGTGTCCGGGACTAGCGGGGGCTGGAACACCGGGGAGCTGTTTTTT
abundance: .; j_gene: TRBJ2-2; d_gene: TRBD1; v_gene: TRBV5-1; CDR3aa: CASSLRTGTGNTGELFF; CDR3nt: TGCGCCAGCAGCTTGAGAACCGGGACAGGGAACACCGGGGAGCTGTTTTTT
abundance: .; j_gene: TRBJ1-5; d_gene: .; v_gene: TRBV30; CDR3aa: CAWSAGGNQPQHF; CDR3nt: TGTGCCTGGAGTGCAGGGGGCAATCAGCCCCAGCATTTT
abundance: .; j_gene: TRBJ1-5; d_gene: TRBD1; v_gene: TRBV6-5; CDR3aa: CASSYGTASNQPQHF; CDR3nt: TGTGCCAGCAGTTACGGGACAGCTAGCAATCAGCCCCAGCATTTT
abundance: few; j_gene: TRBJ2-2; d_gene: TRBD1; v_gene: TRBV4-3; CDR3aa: CASSQGQGFPGELFF; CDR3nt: TGCGCCAGCAGCCAAGGACAGGGGTTTCCCGGGGAGCTGTTTTTT
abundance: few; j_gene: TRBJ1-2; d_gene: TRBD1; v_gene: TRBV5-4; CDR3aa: CASSLALDRGGYTF; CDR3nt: TGTGCCAGCAGCTTGGCCCTGGACAGGGGAGGCTACACCTTC
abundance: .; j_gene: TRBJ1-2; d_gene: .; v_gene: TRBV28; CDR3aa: CASNRLSGYTF; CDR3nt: TGTGCCAGCAACAGGTTGAGTGGCTACACCTTC
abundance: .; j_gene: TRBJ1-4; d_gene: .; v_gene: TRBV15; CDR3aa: CATSRDLNEKLFF; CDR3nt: TGTGCCACCAGCAGAGACTTAAATGAAAAACTGTTTTTT
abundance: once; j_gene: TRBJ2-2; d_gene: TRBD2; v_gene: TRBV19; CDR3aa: CASSIDSGGNTGELFF; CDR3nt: TGTGCCAGTAGTATAGATAGCGGGGGCAACACCGGGGAGCTGTTTTTT
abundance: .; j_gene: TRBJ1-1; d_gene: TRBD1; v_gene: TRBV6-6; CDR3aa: CASSRDRALGAFF; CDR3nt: TGTGCCAGCAGCCGGGACAGGGCTTTGGGAGCTTTCTTT
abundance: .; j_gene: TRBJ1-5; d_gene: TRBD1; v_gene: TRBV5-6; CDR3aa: CASSLQGQSNQPQHF; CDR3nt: TGTGCCAGCAGCTTGCAGGGACAGAGTAATCAGCCCCAGCATTTT
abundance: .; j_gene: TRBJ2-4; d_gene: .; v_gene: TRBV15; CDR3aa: CATSARTGARNIQYF; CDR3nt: TGTGCCACCTCCGCGAGGACGGGAGCTAGGAACATTCAGTACTTC
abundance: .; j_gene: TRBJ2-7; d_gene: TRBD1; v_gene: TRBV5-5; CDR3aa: CASSFNLDRGNEQYF; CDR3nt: TGTGCCAGCAGCTTCAACTTGGACAGGGGAAACGAGCAGTACTTC
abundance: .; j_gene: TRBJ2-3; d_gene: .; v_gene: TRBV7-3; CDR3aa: CASSSGGLDADTQYF; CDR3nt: TGTGCCAGCAGCTCCGGGGGACTCGATGCGGATACGCAGTATTTT
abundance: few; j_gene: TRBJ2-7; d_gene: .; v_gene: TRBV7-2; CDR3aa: CASSEPGTLTYEQYF; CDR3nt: TGTGCCAGCAGCGAACCGGGAACCCTAACTTACGAGCAGTACTTC
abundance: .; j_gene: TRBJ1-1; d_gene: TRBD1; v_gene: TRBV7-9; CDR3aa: CASSLGTGTAARGAFF; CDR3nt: TGTGCCAGCAGCTTGGGGACCGGGACAGCGGCCCGTGGAGCTTTCTTT
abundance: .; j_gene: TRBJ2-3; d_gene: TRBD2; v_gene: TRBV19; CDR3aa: CASSLNPSSGGPTDTQYF; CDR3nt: TGTGCCAGTAGTCTAAACCCCTCTAGCGGGGGGCCCACAGATACGCAGTATTTT
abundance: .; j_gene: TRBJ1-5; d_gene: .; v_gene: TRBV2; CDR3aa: CASTGVVGQPQHF; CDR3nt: TGTGCCAGCACGGGGGTGGTGGGTCAGCCCCAGCATTTT
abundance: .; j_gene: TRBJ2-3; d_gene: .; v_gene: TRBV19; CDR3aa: CASSPDPAGGDTQYF; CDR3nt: TGTGCCAGTAGTCCCGACCCCGCCGGGGGAGATACGCAGTATTTT
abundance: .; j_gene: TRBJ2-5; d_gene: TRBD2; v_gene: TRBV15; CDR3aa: CATSKPSGLPHQYF; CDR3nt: TGTGCCACCAGCAAACCTAGCGGGCTGCCCCACCAGTACTTC
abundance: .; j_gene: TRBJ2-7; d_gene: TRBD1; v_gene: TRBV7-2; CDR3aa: CASSLLGTGRNEQYF; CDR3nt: TGTGCCAGCAGCCTACTAGGGACAGGGAGGAACGAGCAGTACTTC
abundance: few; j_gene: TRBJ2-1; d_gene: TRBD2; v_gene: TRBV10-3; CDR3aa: CAISDTSGGHNEQFF; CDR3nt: TGTGCCATCAGTGATACTAGCGGGGGCCACAATGAGCAGTTCTTC
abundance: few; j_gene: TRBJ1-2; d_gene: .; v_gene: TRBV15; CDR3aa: CATSRKGVGGYTF; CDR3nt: TGTGCCACCAGCAGGAAGGGGGTGGGCGGCTACACCTTC
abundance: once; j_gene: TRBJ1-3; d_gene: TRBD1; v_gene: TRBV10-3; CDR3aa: CAISKTGKEGNTIYF; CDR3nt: TGTGCCATCAGTAAGACAGGGAAGGAGGGGAACACCATATATTTT
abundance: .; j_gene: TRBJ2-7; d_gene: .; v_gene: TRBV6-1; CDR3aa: CASSEDPVLTYEQYF; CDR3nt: TGTGCCAGCAGTGAAGATCCAGTGTTGACCTACGAGCAGTACTTC
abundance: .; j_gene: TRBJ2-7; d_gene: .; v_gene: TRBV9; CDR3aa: CASSPTGLFNEQYF; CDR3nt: TGTGCCAGCAGCCCAACCGGACTTTTCAACGAGCAGTACTTC
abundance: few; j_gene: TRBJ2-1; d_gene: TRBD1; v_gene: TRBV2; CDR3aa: CASKWDRGRENEQFF; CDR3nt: TGTGCCAGCAAATGGGACAGGGGGCGCGAAAATGAGCAGTTCTTC